The rows below give T cell receptor beta chains drawn from one sample of a study of blood T cell repertoires in COVID-19. The table came from immunoSEQ multiplex PCR; TCRdb's copy has only in-frame clones and leaves some out. The table has around 250,000 clones, around 86% seen once. The sample taken for sequencing was peripheral blood. The receptors were sampled from an older woman who had recovered from COVID-19. Both conserved end residues are part of each CDR3. The order of the fields is D gene, V gene, clone size, J gene, CDR3 protein, CDR3 DNA. D genes are given only for firm matches. A clone size is listed for some rows: how often the clone was seen (once, few, many), or a class if it is expanded.

TRBD1,TRBV6-5,NA,TRBJ1-1,CASTAWDSKNTEAFF,TGTGCCAGCACGGCCTGGGACAGCAAGAACACTGAAGCTTTCTTT
TRBD1,TRBV14,NA,TRBJ2-7,CASSQGRGQGRKQYF,TGTGCCAGCAGCCAAGGGAGGGGACAGGGCAGGAAGCAGTACTTC
NA,TRBV19,once,TRBJ1-2,CATQTPNYGYTF,TGTGCCACCCAGACTCCTAACTATGGCTACACCTTC
NA,TRBV28,NA,TRBJ1-2,CASGRGEYGYTF,TGTGCCAGCGGGAGGGGGGAATATGGCTACACCTTC
TRBD1,TRBV12-5,NA,TRBJ2-7,CASGQIRDRSYEQYF,TGTGCTAGTGGCCAAATCCGGGACAGGTCCTACGAGCAGTACTTC
NA,TRBV7-9,NA,TRBJ1-5,CASSPTGSDQPQHF,TGTGCCAGCAGCCCTACAGGGTCGGATCAGCCCCAGCATTTT
TRBD1,TRBV4-1,NA,TRBJ1-4,CASSQEGTGRRKKLFF,TGCGCCAGCAGCCAAGAAGGGACAGGGCGAAGGAAGAAACTGTTTTTT
NA,TRBV25-1,NA,TRBJ1-4,CASSPRVGGTGEKLFF,TGTGCCAGCAGCCCCAGGGTGGGAGGAACGGGGGAAAAACTGTTTTTT
TRBD2,TRBV2,NA,TRBJ2-3,CASSERAGGEDTQYF,TGTGCCAGCAGTGAAAGGGCGGGGGGAGAAGATACGCAGTATTTT
NA,TRBV9,NA,TRBJ2-2,CASSVALSGVSGELFF,TGTGCCAGCAGCGTAGCGCTGTCAGGGGTTTCCGGGGAGCTGTTTTTT
NA,TRBV4-2,NA,TRBJ2-5,CASSQEGSRETQYF,TGTGCCAGCAGCCAAGAAGGCTCGCGGGAGACCCAGTACTTC
TRBD1,TRBV7-3,NA,TRBJ1-1,CASSGGQGPFSF,TGTGCCAGCAGCGGGGGACAGGGGCCGTTTAGCTTT
NA,TRBV6-4,NA,TRBJ1-2,CASSDSGKTYGYTF,TGTGCCAGCAGTGACTCTGGCAAAACCTATGGCTACACCTTC
TRBD2,TRBV7-2,NA,TRBJ2-7,CASSTDSGGGAREQYF,TGTGCCAGCAGCACCGATAGCGGGGGCGGGGCTCGCGAGCAGTACTTC
NA,TRBV5-8,NA,TRBJ2-5,CASVRGYGILQETQYF,TGTGCCAGCGTCAGAGGATACGGGATCTTACAAGAGACCCAGTACTTC
TRBD1,TRBV9,NA,TRBJ2-3,CASSVNTGAPSTDTQYF,TGTGCCAGCAGCGTAAATACAGGGGCTCCTAGCACAGATACGCAGTATTTT
NA,TRBV7-2,NA,TRBJ2-5,CASSLGRARAETQYF,TGTGCCAGCAGCCTCGGGCGTGCCAGGGCGGAGACCCAGTACTTC
TRBD1,TRBV6-6,once,TRBJ2-3,CASSYGTGTVADTQYF,TGTGCCAGCAGTTACGGGACAGGGACGGTCGCAGATACGCAGTATTTT
NA,TRBV9,NA,TRBJ2-5,CASSVHGVETQYF,TGTGCCAGCAGCGTTCACGGGGTCGAGACCCAGTACTTC
NA,TRBV6-2/TRBV6-3,NA,TRBJ1-1,CASSYWTEAEAFF,TGTGCCAGCAGTTACTGGACAGAGGCTGAAGCTTTCTTT
NA,TRBV13,NA,TRBJ2-5,CASSPWGHIETQYF,TGTGCCAGCAGCCCCTGGGGGCATATAGAGACCCAGTACTTC
TRBD1,TRBV27,NA,TRBJ1-1,CASLLNRGGTEAFF,TGTGCCAGCCTCCTAAACAGGGGAGGCACTGAAGCTTTCTTT
TRBD1,TRBV7-3,NA,TRBJ1-1,CASSVIGGRGGTEAFF,TGTGCCAGCAGCGTAATAGGGGGCCGAGGGGGCACTGAAGCTTTCTTT
TRBD2,TRBV7-9,NA,TRBJ2-3,CASSLGLAGGSLSTDTQYF,TGTGCCAGCAGCTTAGGACTAGCGGGGGGGTCCCTCAGCACAGATACGCAGTATTTT
TRBD1,TRBV5-1,NA,TRBJ2-3,CASSFRDRSTDTQYF,TGCGCCAGCAGCTTCCGGGACAGAAGCACAGATACGCAGTATTTT
NA,TRBV7-2,NA,TRBJ2-7,CASSLWQGGSYEQYF,TGTGCCAGCAGCTTATGGCAGGGGGGATCCTACGAGCAGTACTTC
TRBD2,TRBV2,NA,TRBJ2-3,CASSAASGADTQYF,TGTGCCAGCAGTGCGGCTAGCGGCGCAGATACGCAGTATTTT
TRBD2,TRBV4-3,NA,TRBJ2-3,CASSQERAGPTINTDTQYF,TGCGCCAGCAGCCAAGAACGAGCGGGGCCCACTATTAACACAGATACGCAGTATTTT
NA,TRBV11-1,NA,TRBJ2-2,CASSHLRGGTGELFF,TGTGCCAGCAGCCATCTTAGAGGGGGAACCGGGGAGCTGTTTTTT
TRBD1,TRBV5-8,NA,TRBJ1-5,CASSPRGQGKNQPQHF,TGTGCCAGCAGCCCGCGGGGACAGGGGAAAAATCAGCCCCAGCATTTT
TRBD1,TRBV5-1,NA,TRBJ1-6,CASSPTDRGNSPLHF,TGCGCCAGCAGCCCTACCGACAGGGGTAATTCACCCCTCCACTTT
NA,TRBV3-1/TRBV3-2,NA,TRBJ2-7,CASSTAAGTYEQYF,TGTGCCAGCAGCACCGCGGCGGGGACCTACGAGCAGTACTTC
NA,TRBV9,NA,TRBJ2-1,CASSVARVGGRVEQFF,TGTGCCAGCAGCGTAGCGCGGGTCGGGGGGCGGGTTGAGCAGTTCTTC
NA,TRBV9,NA,TRBJ2-2,CASSVGDRPYAGELFF,TGTGCCAGCAGCGTAGGAGACAGGCCTTACGCCGGGGAGCTGTTTTTT
NA,TRBV19,NA,TRBJ1-5,CASMLGGQAQPQHF,TGTGCCAGTATGTTGGGGGGGCAGGCGCAGCCCCAGCATTTT
TRBD1,TRBV3-1/TRBV3-2,NA,TRBJ2-7,CASSPWTGSSYEQYF,TGTGCCAGCAGTCCCTGGACAGGGAGCTCCTACGAGCAGTACTTC
NA,TRBV4-1,NA,TRBJ1-2,CASSRAGVEANYGYTF,TGCGCCAGCAGCCGCGCAGGGGTTGAAGCTAACTATGGCTACACCTTC
NA,TRBV2,NA,TRBJ1-5,CASSDSSRDQPQHF,TGTGCCAGCAGTGATTCCAGTCGTGATCAGCCCCAGCATTTT
NA,TRBV7-2,NA,TRBJ1-5,CASSLGGGDNQPQHF,TGTGCCAGCAGCTTAGGAGGGGGGGATAATCAGCCCCAGCATTTT
TRBD1,TRBV6-5,NA,TRBJ1-2,CASSDRGPSAKGYTF,TGTGCCAGCAGCGACAGGGGCCCCTCCGCTAAGGGGTACACCTTC
NA,TRBV18,once,TRBJ2-7,CASSPLSGTSASEQYF,TGTGCCAGCTCACCCTTGTCCGGGACATCGGCTAGCGAGCAGTACTTC
TRBD1,TRBV5-1,NA,TRBJ1-5,CASSLGTGDQPQHF,TGCGCCAGCAGCTTGGGGACAGGGGATCAGCCCCAGCATTTT
TRBD2,TRBV2,NA,TRBJ2-1,CASSALAGGEDEQFF,TGTGCCAGCAGTGCGTTAGCGGGGGGGGAGGATGAGCAGTTCTTC
TRBD1,TRBV5-6,NA,TRBJ2-7,CASSPIGQGLFEQYF,TGTGCCAGCAGCCCTATTGGACAGGGGTTATTCGAGCAGTACTTC
NA,TRBV3-1/TRBV3-2,once,TRBJ1-6,CASSPPSDRKKSSYNSPLHF,TGTGCCAGCAGCCCTCCCTCAGACAGGAAAAAGAGCTCCTATAATTCACCCCTCCACTTT
TRBD2,TRBV28,NA,TRBJ2-1,CAREPGLACHEQFF,TGTGCCAGGGAACCGGGACTAGCGTGCCATGAGCAGTTCTTC